The 27 T cell receptor beta chains in this list originate from one sample, sequenced in a study of OX40 agonist ivuxolimab in advanced cancers. Assay: immunoSEQ multiplex PCR; the TCRdb copy retains only in-frame clones and omits some. The sample shows 15,000 to 20,000 clones, 75% to 90% of them seen only once. The specimen comprised CD4+ or CD8+ T cells sorted from blood, sampled in a trial of the OX40 agonist ivuxolimab. The receptor set was obtained from an adult with an advanced solid tumor such as melanoma, head and neck, liver or kidney cancer.

The chain combines TRBV7-2 with TRBJ1-3; D is uncertain. Looked up from germline, CDR1 is SGHTA and CDR2 is FQGNSA. The CDR3 consists of 15 residues. Trimming removed 0 bases from V and 0 bases from J, with 6 bases in between. The CDR3 sequence is CASSLAAVSGNTIYF. The CDR3, as DNA: TGTGCCAGCAGCTTAGCGGCAGTCTCTGGAAACACCATATATTTT.

V is TRBV4-3 and J is TRBJ2-2, with D possibly matching TRBD2 (6 bases). Germline CDR1 and CDR2: LGHNA and YSLEER. V was trimmed by 0 bases and J by 6 bases, leaving 14 bases between them. The length of the CDR3 is 16 residues. The DNA of the CDR3 is TGCGCCAGCAGCCAAGACCTCGGTCAGCGGGCCGGGGAGCTGTTTTTT. Its translation: CASSQDLGQRAGELFF.

The V call is TRBV19, the J call TRBJ2-1; tentative D call: TRBD2 (6 bases). CDR1 and CDR2 (germline): LNHDA, SQIVND (reference sequence). This CDR3 comprises 14 residues. The V and J ends lost 1 base and 6 bases respectively, with 10 bases between them. The DNA of the CDR3 is TGTGCCAGTAGTATAGCGGGAGTGGGCAATGAGCAGTTCTTC. It translates to CASSIAGVGNEQFF.

Turning to this clone: This CDR3 is also generated by other DNA sequences in the sample. This CDR3 reads CASSLSNEQFF. CDR3 DNA: TGTGCCAGCAGCTTATCTAATGAGCAGTTCTTC. The chain couples TRBV11-2 to TRBJ2-1, with D unclear. V lost 2 bases and J 7 bases, leaving 3 bases between the germline ends. The germline V gene has CDR1 SGHAT and CDR2 FQNNGV. The length of the CDR3 is 11 residues.

The CDR3 protein is CASSIDPWPLSGGNTIYF. The CDR3 region has the DNA TGTGCCAGTAGTATAGATCCCTGGCCCCTCTCGGGCGGAAACACCATATATTTT. The rearrangement joins TRBV19 to TRBJ1-3; D gene unclear. The CDR3 is made up of 18 amino acids. Trimming took off 0 bases at V and 4 bases at J, with 19 bases between the two ends. CDR1 LNHDA and CDR2 SQIVND come from the germline V gene (reference sequence).

The rearrangement joins TRBV18 to TRBJ2-6, with TRBD1 as a possible D gene (6 bases). The V gene lost 6 bases and the J gene lost 4 bases, with 16 bases spanning the gap. The germline CDR1 and CDR2 sequences are KGHSH and LQKENI. The CDR3 consists of 16 residues. The CDR3 DNA follows: TGTGCCAGCTCGCGAACGCAGGGGACCGGGGCCAACGTCCTGACTTTC. Encoded protein: CASSRTQGTGANVLTF.

The chain has TRBV6-5 and TRBJ2-7; 7 positions match TRBD1. This CDR3 spans 14 amino acids. J lost 2 bases, V lost 6 bases, and 7 bases had no gene match. The germline CDR1 and CDR2 sequences are MNHEY and SVGAGI. CDR3 in DNA: TGTGCCAGCAGGACGACAGGGCTCGCCTACGAGCAGTACTTC. Translating it yields CASRTTGLAYEQYF.

The V and J genes are TRBV18 and TRBJ2-6; 7 bases are a match to TRBD1. CDR3 length: 17 residues. The germline gives CDR1 KGHSH, CDR2 LQKENI. The junction had 9 bases not matched to a gene; V was cut back by 5 bases and J by 2 bases. The CDR3 protein is CASSGEQGRTGANVLTF. For the CDR3, the DNA is TGTGCCAGCTCAGGGGAACAGGGGAGAACTGGGGCCAACGTCCTGACTTTC.

The chain has TRBV5-4 and TRBJ2-5, with a possible D match to TRBD2 (5 bases). V was pared by 1 base and J by 5 bases, with 6 bases between. The germline V gene has CDR1 SGHNT and CDR2 YYREEE (reference sequence). The CDR3 covers 12 residues. The CDR3 DNA is TGTGCCAGCAGCTTGCCGGGGGAGACCCAGTACTTC. Amino acid sequence: CASSLPGETQYF.

The CDR3 DNA follows: TGTGCCAGCGGGATGACTAGTTTCACCGGGGAGCTGTTTTTT. This encodes CASGMTSFTGELFF. The J gene is TRBJ2-2, the V gene TRBV7-8; D is perhaps TRBD2 (6 bases). The V end was cut by 8 bases, the J end by 4 bases, with 14 bases between. The CDR3 totals 14 residues. Germline CDR1 SGHVS, CDR2 FQNEAQ.

The V and J genes are TRBV19 and TRBJ2-6; D might be TRBD1 (6 bases). The CDR3 is made up of 14 amino acids. CDR1 and CDR2 (germline): LNHDA, SQIVND (reference sequence). The ends were cut back, 4 bases at V and 2 bases at J, with 6 bases in the middle. This CDR3 is CASSTGAGANVLTF. The CDR3 DNA sequence: TGTGCCAGTAGTACAGGGGCTGGGGCCAACGTCCTGACTTTC. The full variable domain, its missing parts supplied by reference TRBV19 and TRBJ2-6, is DGGITQSPKYLFRKEGQNVTLSCEQNLNHDAMYWYRQDPGQGLRLIYYSQIVNDFQKGDIAEGYSVSREKKESFPLTVTSAQKNPTAFYLCASSTGAGANVLTFGAGSRLTVL.

This clone appeared once. The rearrangement links TRBV2 to TRBJ2-5; 9 bases align to TRBD2. CDR3 length: 16 residues. The germline CDR1 and CDR2 sequences are SNHLY and FYNNEI. V lost 5 bases, J lost 5 bases, and 12 bases stayed unmatched. Written as DNA, the CDR3 is TGTGCCAGCAGTCCCCCAATAGCGGGAGTTGGGGAGACCCAGTACTTC. Translation: CASSPPIAGVGETQYF.

The V gene is TRBV29-1, the J gene TRBJ2-3; D is possibly TRBD1 (5 bases). This CDR3 comprises 12 residues. Germline CDR1 reads SQVTM; CDR2 reads ANQGSEA. V lost 4 bases, J lost 5 bases, and 10 bases lay in between. The CDR3 DNA reads TGCAGCGTTGTGCCAGGGCAAGATACGCAGTATTTT. Translating it yields CSVVPGQDTQYF.

This chain joins TRBV7-7 and TRBJ2-1; TRBD2 aligns across 9 bases. V dropped 5 bases and J dropped 10; count of bases not matched to a gene: 9. Germline V gene sequence: CDR1 SSHAT, CDR2 FNYEAQ (reference sequence). This CDR3 spans 14 amino acids. CDR3 protein: CASSQAGGEGEQFF. CDR3 sequence (DNA): TGTGCCAGCAGCCAAGCGGGAGGAGAGGGAGAGCAGTTCTTC.

The gene calls are TRBV7-8 and TRBJ2-5; D is undetermined. Germline values: CDR1 SGHVS, CDR2 FQNEAQ. The CDR3 is 14 residues long. Trimming cost V 8 bases and J 3 bases, with 16 bases left between them. CDR3 sequence: CASSTAPEKETQYF. The CDR3 DNA follows: TGTGCCAGCTCGACCGCCCCGGAGAAAGAGACCCAGTACTTC.

The chain carries TRBV7-6 and TRBJ2-5, with D possibly matching TRBD1 (5 bases). Germline CDR1 is SGHVS and CDR2 is FNYEAQ. The CDR3 covers 15 residues. Trimming took 2 bases from V and 4 from J, leaving 14 bases between them. The CDR3 DNA is TGTGCCAGCAGCTTAAAAGGGGTCTTGCGAGAGACCCAGTACTTC. Translated, it gives CASSLKGVLRETQYF.

This clone was picked up a small number of times. In nucleotides, the CDR3 is TGTGCCTGGAGTACGGACATCCTGAACTATGGCTACACCTTC. This gives the protein CAWSTDILNYGYTF. The V gene is TRBV30, the J gene TRBJ1-2; TRBD1 is a possible D gene (5 bases). Trimming left V 2 bases short and J 2 bases short, with 12 bases between. Germline loops: CDR1 GTSNPN, CDR2 SVGIG (reference sequence). The CDR3 runs 14 residues.

The rearrangement uses TRBV6-1 and TRBJ1-1; unclear D gene. This CDR3 spans 14 amino acids. Looked up from germline, CDR1 is MNHNS and CDR2 is SASEGT. V was trimmed by 5 bases and J by 1 base, leaving 11 bases between them. Here the CDR3 reads CASSPRTTNTEAFF. For the CDR3, the DNA is TGTGCCAGCAGTCCTCGGACGACGAACACTGAAGCTTTCTTT.

The chain recombines TRBV27 with TRBJ2-3; D remains unclear. The CDR3 has 13 residues. The V gene's germline CDR1 is MNHEY and CDR2 SMNVEV (reference sequence). Trimming pared 8 bases from V and 1 base from J, leaving 10 bases between. The CDR3 bases are TGTGCCAGCGGCGCAGTGGGCACAGATACGCAGTATTTT. Protein sequence: CASGAVGTDTQYF.

V and J are TRBV7-9 and TRBJ2-3; TRBD2 matches at 8 bases. The germline gives CDR1 SEHNR, CDR2 FQNEAQ (reference sequence). Trimming at V came to 3 bases and at J to 0 bases, leaving 5 bases not matched to a gene. This CDR3 comprises 16 residues. The CDR3 region has the DNA TGTGCCAGCAGCTTTAGCGGGACCCATAGCACAGATACGCAGTATTTT. Translating it yields CASSFSGTHSTDTQYF.

The chain combines TRBV7-2 with TRBJ1-1; TRBD1 might be the D (6 bases). V was clipped by 5 bases and J by 6 bases, with 16 bases between them. Germline V gives CDR1 SGHTA, CDR2 FQGNSA. The CDR3 length is 14 residues. CDR3 nucleotides: TGTGCCAGCAGCCAACAGGGAAGGGGCGCTGAAGCTTTCTTT. It translates to CASSQQGRGAEAFF.

The chain has TRBV18 and TRBJ2-3; D ambiguous. V gave up 3 bases and J gave up 4 bases, with 5 bases separating them. Per germline, CDR1 KGHSH and CDR2 LQKENI. This CDR3 spans 12 amino acids. CDR3 protein: CASSPTSDTQYF. The CDR3 nucleotides are TGTGCCAGCTCACCTACATCAGATACGCAGTATTTT.

This clone was counted a few times. The chain uses TRBV6-5 and TRBJ2-3; D is possibly TRBD1 (6 bases). Germline V gene lookup returns CDR1 MNHEY and CDR2 SVGAGI. Between the trimmed V and J ends, which lost 4 bases and 1 base, there was a span of 12 bases. The CDR3 runs 15 residues. Here the CDR3 reads CASSSQGVGTDTQYF. CDR3 coding DNA: TGTGCCAGCAGTTCACAGGGAGTTGGCACAGATACGCAGTATTTT.

This chain links TRBV7-6 with TRBJ2-3, with no clear D. The V gene lost 5 bases and the J gene lost 3 bases, with 15 bases spanning the gap. The CDR3 spans 15 residues. CDR1 and CDR2 from the germline V gene are SGHVS and FNYEAQ. The CDR3 nucleotides read TGTGCCAGCAGCCCCGTCATCGAAAAGACAGATACGCAGTATTTT. Its protein product is CASSPVIEKTDTQYF.

The gene calls are TRBV19 and TRBJ1-4, with a tentative D call TRBD1 (6 bases). V dropped 5 bases and J dropped 7 bases, with 14 bases sitting between them. The CDR3 is made up of 14 amino acids. Germline loops: CDR1 LNHDA, CDR2 SQIVND (reference sequence). CDR3 nucleotide sequence: TGTGCCAGTAGTCAAACAGGGACCGGTGAAAAACTGTTTTTT. Amino acids: CASSQTGTGEKLFF.

The chain combines TRBV30 with TRBJ2-5, with TRBD2 matching 8 bases. CDR3 length: 13 amino acids. Losses at the gene ends were 1 base for V and 9 bases for J; bases not matched to a gene: 7. CDR1 and CDR2 from the germline V gene are GTSNPN and SVGIG (reference sequence). The CDR3 loop is CAWSGTSWVAQYF. As DNA, the CDR3 is TGTGCCTGGAGTGGGACTAGCTGGGTGGCCCAGTACTTC.

The chain employs TRBV7-3 and TRBJ2-6; either TRBD1 or TRBD2 may fit D (5 bases each). CDR1 and CDR2 from the germline V gene are SGHTA and FQGTGA. This CDR3 has 18 residues. The V and J ends lost 9 bases and 0 bases respectively, with 21 bases between them. The CDR3 sequence: CASAVGPLGGSGANVLTF. DNA for the CDR3: TGTGCCAGTGCGGTGGGCCCGCTTGGGGGCTCTGGGGCCAACGTCCTGACTTTC.